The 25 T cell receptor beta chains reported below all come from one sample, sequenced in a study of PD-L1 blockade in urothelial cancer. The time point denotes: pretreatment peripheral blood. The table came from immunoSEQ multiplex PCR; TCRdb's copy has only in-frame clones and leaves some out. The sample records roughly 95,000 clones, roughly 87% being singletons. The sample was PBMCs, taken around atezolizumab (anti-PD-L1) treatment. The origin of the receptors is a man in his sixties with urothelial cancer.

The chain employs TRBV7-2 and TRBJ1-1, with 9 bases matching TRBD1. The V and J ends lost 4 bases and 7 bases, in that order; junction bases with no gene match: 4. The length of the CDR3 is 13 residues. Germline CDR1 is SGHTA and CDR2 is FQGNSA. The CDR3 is CASSSTTGGEAFF. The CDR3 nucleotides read TGTGCCAGCAGCTCGACGACAGGGGGTGAAGCTTTCTTT.

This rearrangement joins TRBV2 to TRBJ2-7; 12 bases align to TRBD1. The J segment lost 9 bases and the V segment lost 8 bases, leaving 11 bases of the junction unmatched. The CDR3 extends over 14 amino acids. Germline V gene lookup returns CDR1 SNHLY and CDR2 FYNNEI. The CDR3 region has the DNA TGTGCCAGCGAGGTACCGGGACAGGGGGCTGTGCAGTACTTC. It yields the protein CASEVPGQGAVQYF.

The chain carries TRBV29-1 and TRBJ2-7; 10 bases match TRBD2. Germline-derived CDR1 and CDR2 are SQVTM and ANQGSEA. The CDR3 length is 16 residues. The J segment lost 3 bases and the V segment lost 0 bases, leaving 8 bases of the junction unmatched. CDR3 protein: CSVEDIRTSGSYEQYF. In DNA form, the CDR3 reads TGCAGCGTTGAAGATATCAGGACTAGCGGAAGCTACGAGCAGTACTTC.

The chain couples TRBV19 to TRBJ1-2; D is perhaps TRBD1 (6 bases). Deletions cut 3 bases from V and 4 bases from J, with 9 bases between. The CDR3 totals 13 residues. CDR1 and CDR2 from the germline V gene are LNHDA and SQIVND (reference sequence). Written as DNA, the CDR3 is TGTGCCAGTAGTATGGACAGCCCCTATGGCTACACCTTC. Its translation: CASSMDSPYGYTF.

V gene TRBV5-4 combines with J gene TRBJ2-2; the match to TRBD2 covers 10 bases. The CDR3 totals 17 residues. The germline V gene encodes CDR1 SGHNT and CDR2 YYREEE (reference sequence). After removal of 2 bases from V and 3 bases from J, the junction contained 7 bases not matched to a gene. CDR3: CASSFRLAGVDTGELFF. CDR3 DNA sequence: TGTGCCAGCAGCTTCCGGCTAGCGGGAGTCGACACCGGGGAGCTGTTTTTT.

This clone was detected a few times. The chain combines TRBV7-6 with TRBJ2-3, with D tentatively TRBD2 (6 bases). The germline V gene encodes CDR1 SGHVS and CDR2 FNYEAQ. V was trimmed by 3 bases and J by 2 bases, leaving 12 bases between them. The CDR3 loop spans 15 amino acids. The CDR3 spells CASSLRRETTDTQYF. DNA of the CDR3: TGTGCCAGCAGCTTGAGACGGGAGACCACAGATACGCAGTATTTT.

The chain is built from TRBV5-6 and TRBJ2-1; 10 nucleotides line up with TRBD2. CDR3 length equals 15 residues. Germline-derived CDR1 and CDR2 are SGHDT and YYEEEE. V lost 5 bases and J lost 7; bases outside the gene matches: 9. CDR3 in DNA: TGTGCCAGCAGGTCCGAGCGGGAGGGCCAGAATGAGCAGTTCTTC. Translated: CASRSEREGQNEQFF.

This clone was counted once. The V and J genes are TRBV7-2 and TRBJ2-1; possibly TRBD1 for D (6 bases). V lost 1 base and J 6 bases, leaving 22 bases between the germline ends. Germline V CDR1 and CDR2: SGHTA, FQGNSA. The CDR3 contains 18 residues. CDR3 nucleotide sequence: TGTGCCAGCAGCTTAGTTGGAAGTGTGGGGGCTAGAAGCAATGAGCAGTTCTTC. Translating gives CASSLVGSVGARSNEQFF. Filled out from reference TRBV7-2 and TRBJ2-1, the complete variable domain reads GAGVSQSPSNKVTEKGKDVELRCDPISGHTALYWYRQSLGQGLEFLIYFQGNSAPDKSGLPSDRFSAERTGGSVSTLTIQRTQQEDSAVYLCASSLVGSVGARSNEQFFGPGTRLTVL.

This chain's CDR3 is CASCSGSDQPQHF. The CDR3 DNA sequence: TGTGCCAGTTGTTCAGGGTCGGATCAGCCCCAGCATTTT. J is TRBJ1-5 and V is TRBV19; tentatively, D is TRBD1 (5 bases). V was shortened by 8 bases and J by 5 bases, with 13 bases between the two germline ends. CDR1 LNHDA and CDR2 SQIVND come from the germline V gene (reference sequence). This CDR3 has 13 amino acids.

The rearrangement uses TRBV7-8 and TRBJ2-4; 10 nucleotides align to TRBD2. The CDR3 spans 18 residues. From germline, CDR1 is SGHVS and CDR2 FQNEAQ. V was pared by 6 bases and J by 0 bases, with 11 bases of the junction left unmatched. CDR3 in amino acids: CASSPGRAGGPAKNIQYF. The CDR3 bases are TGTGCCAGCAGTCCAGGGAGAGCGGGAGGGCCAGCCAAAAACATTCAGTACTTC.

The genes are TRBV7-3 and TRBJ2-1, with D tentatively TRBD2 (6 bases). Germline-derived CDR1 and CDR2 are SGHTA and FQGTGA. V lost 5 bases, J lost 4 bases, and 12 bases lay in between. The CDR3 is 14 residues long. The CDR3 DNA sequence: TGTGCCAGCAGCGCCCTGGGGGGTTACAATGAGCAGTTCTTC. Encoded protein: CASSALGGYNEQFF.

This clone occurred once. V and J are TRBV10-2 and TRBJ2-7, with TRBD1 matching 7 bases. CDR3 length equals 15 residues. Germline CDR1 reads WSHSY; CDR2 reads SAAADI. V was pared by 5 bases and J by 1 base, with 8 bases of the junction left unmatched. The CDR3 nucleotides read TGCGCCAGCAGTCAACAGGGGTATGCGTCCTACGAGCAGTACTTC. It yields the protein CASSQQGYASYEQYF.

The CDR3, as DNA: TGTGCCAGCAGCTTGATCGAACGGGACAGAGATAGCAATCAGCCCCAGCATTTT. Translation: CASSLIERDRDSNQPQHF. V gene TRBV5-6 combines with J gene TRBJ1-5, with 7 bases matching TRBD1. The CDR3 sequence is 18 residues long. CDR1 is SGHDT and CDR2 is YYEEEE in the germline V gene. The V gene end was trimmed by 1 base and the J gene end by 0 bases; junction bases not matched to a gene: 10.

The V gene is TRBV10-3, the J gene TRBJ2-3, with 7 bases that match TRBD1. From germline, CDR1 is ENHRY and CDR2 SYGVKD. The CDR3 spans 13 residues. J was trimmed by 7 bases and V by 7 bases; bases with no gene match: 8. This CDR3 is CAIKGTGAHTQYF. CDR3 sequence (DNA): TGTGCCATCAAAGGCACAGGGGCACATACGCAGTATTTT.

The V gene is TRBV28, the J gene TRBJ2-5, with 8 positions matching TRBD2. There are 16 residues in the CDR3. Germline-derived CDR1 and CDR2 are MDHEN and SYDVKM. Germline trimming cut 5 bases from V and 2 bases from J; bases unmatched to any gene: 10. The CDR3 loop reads CASSKPVAGRQETQYF. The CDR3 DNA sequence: TGTGCCAGCAGTAAACCTGTAGCGGGGAGGCAAGAGACCCAGTACTTC.

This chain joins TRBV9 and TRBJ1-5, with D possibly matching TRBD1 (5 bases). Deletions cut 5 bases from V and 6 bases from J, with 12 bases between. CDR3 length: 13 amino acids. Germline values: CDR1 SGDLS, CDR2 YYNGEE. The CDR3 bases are TGTGCCAGCAGTCAGGGCGTTGGTCAGCCCCAGCATTTT. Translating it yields CASSQGVGQPQHF. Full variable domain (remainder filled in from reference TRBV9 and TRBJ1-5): DSGVTQTPKHLITATGQRVTLRCSPRSGDLSVYWYQQSLDQGLQFLIQYYNGEERAKGNILERFSAQQFPDLHSELNLSSLELGDSALYFCASSQGVGQPQHFGDGTRLSIL.

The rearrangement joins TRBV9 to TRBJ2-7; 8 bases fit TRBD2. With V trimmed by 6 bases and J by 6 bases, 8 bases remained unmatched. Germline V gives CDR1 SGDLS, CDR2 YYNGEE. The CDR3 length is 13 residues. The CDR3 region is CASNTGGPGEQYF. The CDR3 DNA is TGTGCCAGCAATACGGGAGGGCCGGGCGAGCAGTACTTC. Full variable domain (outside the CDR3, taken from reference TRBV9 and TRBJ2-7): DSGVTQTPKHLITATGQRVTLRCSPRSGDLSVYWYQQSLDQGLQFLIQYYNGEERAKGNILERFSAQQFPDLHSELNLSSLELGDSALYFCASNTGGPGEQYFGPGTRLTVT.

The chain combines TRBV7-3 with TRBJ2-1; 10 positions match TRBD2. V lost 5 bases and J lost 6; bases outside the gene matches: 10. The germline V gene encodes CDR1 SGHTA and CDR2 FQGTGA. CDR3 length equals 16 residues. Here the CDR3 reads CASSPIASGSLNEQFF. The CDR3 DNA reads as TGTGCCAGCAGCCCGATTGCTAGCGGGAGTCTCAATGAGCAGTTCTTC.

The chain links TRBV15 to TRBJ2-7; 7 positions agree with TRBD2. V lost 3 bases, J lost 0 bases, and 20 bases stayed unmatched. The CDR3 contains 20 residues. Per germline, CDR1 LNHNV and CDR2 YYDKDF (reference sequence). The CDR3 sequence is CATSRGAVEAGVPSSYEQYF. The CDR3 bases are TGTGCCACCAGCAGGGGCGCCGTCGAGGCGGGGGTTCCCTCCTCCTACGAGCAGTACTTC.

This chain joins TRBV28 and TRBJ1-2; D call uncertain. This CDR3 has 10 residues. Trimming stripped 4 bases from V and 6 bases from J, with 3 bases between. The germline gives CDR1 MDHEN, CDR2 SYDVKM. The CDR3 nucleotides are TGTGCCAGCAGTTCGGATGGCTACACCTTC. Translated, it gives CASSSDGYTF.

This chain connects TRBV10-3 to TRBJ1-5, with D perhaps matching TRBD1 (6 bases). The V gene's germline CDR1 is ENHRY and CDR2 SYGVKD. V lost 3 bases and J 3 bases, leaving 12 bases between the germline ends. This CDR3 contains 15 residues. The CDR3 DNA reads TGTGCCATCAGTGAACAGGGTGGGAACAATCAGCCCCAGCATTTT. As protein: CAISEQGGNNQPQHF.

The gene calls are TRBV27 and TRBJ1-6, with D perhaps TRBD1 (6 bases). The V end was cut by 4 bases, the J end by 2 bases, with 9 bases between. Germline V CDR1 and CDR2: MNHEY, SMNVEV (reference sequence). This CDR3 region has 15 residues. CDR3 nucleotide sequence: TGTGCCAGCAGTTCGGACAGACCCTATAATTCACCCCTCCACTTT. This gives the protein CASSSDRPYNSPLHF.

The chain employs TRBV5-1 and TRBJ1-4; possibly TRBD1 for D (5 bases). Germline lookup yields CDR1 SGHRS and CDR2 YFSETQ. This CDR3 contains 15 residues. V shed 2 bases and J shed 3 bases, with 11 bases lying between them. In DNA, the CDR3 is TGCGCCAGCAGCTTAACGAACAGGCCTAATGAAAAACTGTTTTTT. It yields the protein CASSLTNRPNEKLFF.

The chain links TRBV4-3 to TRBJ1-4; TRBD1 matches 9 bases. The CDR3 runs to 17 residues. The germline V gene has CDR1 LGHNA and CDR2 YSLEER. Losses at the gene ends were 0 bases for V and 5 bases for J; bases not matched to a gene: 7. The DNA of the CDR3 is TGCGCCAGCAGCCAAGAAGGGACAGGGATGAAGAATGAAAAACTGTTTTTT. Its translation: CASSQEGTGMKNEKLFF.

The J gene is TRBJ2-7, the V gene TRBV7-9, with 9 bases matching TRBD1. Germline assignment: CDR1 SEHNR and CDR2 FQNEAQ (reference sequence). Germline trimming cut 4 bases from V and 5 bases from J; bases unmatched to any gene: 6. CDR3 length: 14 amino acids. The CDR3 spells CASSSRDRDNEQYF. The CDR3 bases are TGTGCCAGCAGCTCCCGGGACAGGGATAACGAGCAGTACTTC.